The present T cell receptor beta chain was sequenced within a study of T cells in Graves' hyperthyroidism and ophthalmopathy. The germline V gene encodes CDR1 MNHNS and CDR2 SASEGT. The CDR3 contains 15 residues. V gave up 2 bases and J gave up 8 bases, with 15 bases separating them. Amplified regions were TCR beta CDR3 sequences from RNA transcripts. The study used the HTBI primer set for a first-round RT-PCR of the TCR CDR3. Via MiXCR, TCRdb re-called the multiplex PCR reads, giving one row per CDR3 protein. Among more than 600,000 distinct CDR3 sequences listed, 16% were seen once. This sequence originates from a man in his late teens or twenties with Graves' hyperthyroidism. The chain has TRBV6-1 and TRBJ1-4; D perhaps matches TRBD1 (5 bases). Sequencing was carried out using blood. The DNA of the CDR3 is TGTGCCAGCAGTGAACCCACGGCAGGGCGAGAAAAACTGTTTTTT. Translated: CASSEPTAGREKLFF.